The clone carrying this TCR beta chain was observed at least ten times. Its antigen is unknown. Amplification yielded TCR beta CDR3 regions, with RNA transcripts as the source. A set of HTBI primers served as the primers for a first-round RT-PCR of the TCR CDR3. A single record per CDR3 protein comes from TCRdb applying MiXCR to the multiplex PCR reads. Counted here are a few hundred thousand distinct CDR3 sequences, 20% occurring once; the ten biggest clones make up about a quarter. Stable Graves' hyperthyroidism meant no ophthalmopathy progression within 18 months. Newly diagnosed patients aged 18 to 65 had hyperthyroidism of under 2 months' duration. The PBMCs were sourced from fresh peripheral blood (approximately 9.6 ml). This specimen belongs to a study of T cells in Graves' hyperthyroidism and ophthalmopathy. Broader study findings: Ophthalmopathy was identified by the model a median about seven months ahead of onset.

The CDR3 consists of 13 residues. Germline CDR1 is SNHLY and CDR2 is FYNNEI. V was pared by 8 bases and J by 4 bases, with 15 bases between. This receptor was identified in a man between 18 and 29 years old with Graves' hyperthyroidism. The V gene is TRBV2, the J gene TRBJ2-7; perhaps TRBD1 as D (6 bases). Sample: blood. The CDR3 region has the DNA TGTGCCAGCGAGGGCAGGGGAGAGTACGAGCAGTACTTC. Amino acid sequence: CASEGRGEYEQYF.